This T cell receptor beta chain came from a study of T cell responses to AZD1222 COVID-19 vaccine. The CDR3 sequence is 13 residues long. The germline gives CDR1 MNHEY, CDR2 SVGEGT. V lost 2 bases and J lost 4, with 8 bases in between. Generated by immunoSEQ multiplex PCR, the TCRdb table keeps only in-frame clones and is missing some. The data contain 180,000 or so clones, 88% of them singletons. The sequencing used peripheral blood, collected 28 days after the second AZD1222 dose. This chain links TRBV6-2 or TRBV6-3 with TRBJ1-2, with D possibly being TRBD1 (5 bases). The sequence was obtained from an adult who received the AZD1222 COVID-19 vaccine. CDR3 sequence reads: CASSYPGFYGYTF. The CDR3 DNA follows: TGTGCCAGCAGTTACCCAGGGTTCTATGGCTACACCTTC.